This is a list of T cell receptor beta chains from one sample in a study of shared clonotypes between healthy human individuals. Measured with immunoSEQ multiplex PCR; TCRdb has only the in-frame clones, and not every one. The sample holds about 1.9 million clones, just under 95% seen once. The sample consisted of naive CD8+ T cells from PBMCs. These receptors came from a man between 18 and 35 years old in good health. Some clones in this sample may be carry-over from other donors' samples. CDR3s include the opening cysteine and the closing phenylalanine or tryptophan. The D gene is left open where the match is weak. Not every row has a clone size; where given, it reads once, few, many or a size class.

V gene: TRBV27
J gene: TRBJ1-5
D gene: .
clone size: .
CDR3 protein: CASSDLGHPGGNQPQHF
CDR3 DNA: TGTGCCAGCAGTGACCTAGGACACCCCGGGGGCAATCAGCCCCAGCATTTT

V gene: TRBV6-6
J gene: TRBJ1-1
D gene: TRBD1
clone size: .
CDR3 protein: CASSYTGQPNTEAFF
CDR3 DNA: TGTGCCAGCAGTTACACGGGACAGCCTAACACTGAAGCTTTCTTT

V gene: TRBV27
J gene: TRBJ2-3
D gene: TRBD1
clone size: .
CDR3 protein: CASTPDRAVRGTDTQYF
CDR3 DNA: TGTGCCAGCACCCCGGACAGGGCGGTTAGGGGCACAGATACGCAGTATTTT

V gene: TRBV29-1
J gene: TRBJ1-1
D gene: .
clone size: few
CDR3 protein: CSVGGAEAFF
CDR3 DNA: TGCAGCGTTGGGGGGGCTGAAGCTTTCTTT

V gene: TRBV19
J gene: TRBJ1-5
D gene: .
clone size: .
CDR3 protein: CASAGTGEANQPQHF
CDR3 DNA: TGTGCCAGCGCCGGAACAGGCGAAGCAAATCAGCCCCAGCATTTT

V gene: TRBV19
J gene: TRBJ2-3
D gene: .
clone size: .
CDR3 protein: CASSPKGRRDTQYF
CDR3 DNA: TGTGCCAGTAGTCCGAAGGGGAGGAGAGATACGCAGTATTTT

V gene: TRBV6-6
J gene: TRBJ2-1
D gene: .
clone size: .
CDR3 protein: CASSRMGASYNEQFF
CDR3 DNA: TGTGCCAGCAGCCGCATGGGAGCCTCCTACAATGAGCAGTTCTTC

V gene: TRBV7-9
J gene: TRBJ2-1
D gene: TRBD1
clone size: .
CDR3 protein: CASSPIPGTGFYNEQFF
CDR3 DNA: TGTGCCAGCAGCCCAATTCCTGGGACAGGGTTCTACAATGAGCAGTTCTTC

V gene: TRBV14
J gene: TRBJ2-3
D gene: .
clone size: .
CDR3 protein: CASSQVAEVRTDTQYF
CDR3 DNA: TGTGCCAGCAGCCAAGTAGCGGAGGTACGCACAGATACGCAGTATTTT

V gene: TRBV28
J gene: TRBJ1-1
D gene: .
clone size: once
CDR3 protein: CASMVIGTLNTEAFF
CDR3 DNA: TGTGCCAGCATGGTTATAGGGACACTGAACACTGAAGCTTTCTTT

V gene: TRBV7-7
J gene: TRBJ2-7
D gene: TRBD1
clone size: .
CDR3 protein: CASSPTSGTGYEQYF
CDR3 DNA: TGTGCCAGCAGCCCCACCTCCGGGACAGGCTACGAGCAGTACTTC

V gene: TRBV10-3
J gene: TRBJ2-1
D gene: TRBD2
clone size: .
CDR3 protein: CAISPNRLAGVWNEQFF
CDR3 DNA: TGTGCCATCAGTCCAAATCGGCTAGCGGGAGTCTGGAATGAGCAGTTCTTC

V gene: TRBV10-1
J gene: TRBJ1-1
D gene: TRBD1
clone size: .
CDR3 protein: CASSERNRQGEAFF
CDR3 DNA: TGCGCCAGCAGTGAAAGGAACCGACAGGGTGAAGCTTTCTTT

V gene: TRBV19
J gene: TRBJ1-1
D gene: .
clone size: .
CDR3 protein: CASNERASEAFF
CDR3 DNA: TGTGCCAGTAACGAGAGGGCGTCTGAAGCTTTCTTT

V gene: TRBV27
J gene: TRBJ2-1
D gene: TRBD1
clone size: .
CDR3 protein: CASSPGTGGYEQFF
CDR3 DNA: TGTGCCAGCAGCCCCGGGACAGGGGGATATGAGCAGTTCTTC

V gene: TRBV4-1
J gene: TRBJ2-1
D gene: .
clone size: once
CDR3 protein: CASSQDLGRNNEQFF
CDR3 DNA: TGCGCCAGCAGCCAAGATCTCGGAAGGAACAATGAGCAGTTCTTC

V gene: TRBV19
J gene: TRBJ1-5
D gene: .
clone size: .
CDR3 protein: CASSIVQISNQPQHF
CDR3 DNA: TGTGCCAGTAGTATAGTACAGATTAGCAATCAGCCCCAGCATTTT

V gene: TRBV6-6
J gene: TRBJ1-1
D gene: .
clone size: .
CDR3 protein: CASSNHAMGGEAFF
CDR3 DNA: TGTGCCAGCAGTAATCATGCAATGGGGGGTGAAGCTTTCTTT

V gene: TRBV7-3
J gene: TRBJ2-7
D gene: .
clone size: .
CDR3 protein: CASSEPGLTEQYF
CDR3 DNA: TGTGCCAGCAGCGAGCCGGGACTCACCGAGCAGTACTTC

V gene: TRBV27
J gene: TRBJ1-5
D gene: .
clone size: .
CDR3 protein: CASGLGNQPQHF
CDR3 DNA: TGTGCCAGCGGGTTGGGCAATCAGCCCCAGCATTTT

V gene: TRBV14
J gene: TRBJ2-5
D gene: .
clone size: .
CDR3 protein: CASSLKETQYF
CDR3 DNA: TGTGCCAGCAGTCTCAAAGAGACCCAGTACTTC

V gene: TRBV28
J gene: TRBJ2-2
D gene: TRBD2
clone size: .
CDR3 protein: CASSFRGVPTGELFF
CDR3 DNA: TGTGCCAGCAGTTTTCGGGGGGTTCCCACCGGGGAGCTGTTTTTT

V gene: TRBV27
J gene: TRBJ2-7
D gene: .
clone size: .
CDR3 protein: CASSPFGASYEQYF
CDR3 DNA: TGTGCCAGCAGCCCCTTCGGGGCTTCCTACGAGCAGTACTTC

V gene: TRBV28
J gene: TRBJ2-1
D gene: TRBD1
clone size: .
CDR3 protein: CATDRGSNEQFF
CDR3 DNA: TGTGCCACAGACAGGGGTTCTAATGAGCAGTTCTTC

V gene: TRBV27
J gene: TRBJ2-2
D gene: TRBD2
clone size: .
CDR3 protein: CASSNPGREVGGELFF
CDR3 DNA: TGTGCCAGCAGTAATCCCGGCCGGGAGGTCGGCGGGGAGCTGTTTTTT

V gene: TRBV14
J gene: TRBJ2-1
D gene: TRBD2
clone size: .
CDR3 protein: CASSPGFWEGNEQFF
CDR3 DNA: TGTGCCAGCAGCCCAGGATTCTGGGAGGGGAATGAGCAGTTCTTC

V gene: TRBV5-3
J gene: TRBJ2-1
D gene: .
clone size: .
CDR3 protein: CARSRWSIGEQFF
CDR3 DNA: TGTGCCAGAAGCCGGTGGTCAATTGGGGAGCAGTTCTTC

V gene: TRBV4-1
J gene: TRBJ2-1
D gene: TRBD1
clone size: .
CDR3 protein: CASSSRYPGQGGNEQFF
CDR3 DNA: TGCGCCAGCAGCTCTCGATACCCGGGACAGGGGGGCAATGAGCAGTTCTTC

V gene: TRBV5-6
J gene: TRBJ1-3
D gene: .
clone size: .
CDR3 protein: CASSFWRSGNTIYF
CDR3 DNA: TGTGCCAGCAGCTTCTGGAGGTCCGGAAACACCATATATTTT

V gene: TRBV25-1
J gene: TRBJ1-1
D gene: .
clone size: .
CDR3 protein: CASIEQGSTEAFF
CDR3 DNA: TGTGCCAGCATAGAGCAGGGGAGCACTGAAGCTTTCTTT

V gene: TRBV10-3
J gene: TRBJ2-3
D gene: .
clone size: .
CDR3 protein: CAISELGGVLTDTQYF
CDR3 DNA: TGTGCCATCAGTGAGTTGGGGGGAGTACTCACAGATACGCAGTATTTT

V gene: TRBV6-5
J gene: TRBJ2-2
D gene: TRBD1
clone size: .
CDR3 protein: CASRGQGPTGELFF
CDR3 DNA: TGTGCCAGCAGAGGACAGGGCCCCACCGGGGAGCTGTTTTTT

V gene: TRBV10-3
J gene: TRBJ2-7
D gene: .
clone size: .
CDR3 protein: CAIITGAGEQYF
CDR3 DNA: TGTGCCATCATAACGGGAGCAGGCGAGCAGTACTTC

V gene: TRBV7-8
J gene: TRBJ2-7
D gene: .
clone size: .
CDR3 protein: CASSYTRSGEQYF
CDR3 DNA: TGTGCCAGCAGCTATACTAGGTCCGGCGAGCAGTACTTC

V gene: TRBV7-2
J gene: TRBJ1-5
D gene: .
clone size: .
CDR3 protein: CASSLAWRGQPQHF
CDR3 DNA: TGTGCCAGCAGCTTAGCATGGAGGGGTCAGCCCCAGCATTTT

V gene: TRBV4-1
J gene: TRBJ2-7
D gene: .
clone size: .
CDR3 protein: CASNLLQVTQRESYEQYF
CDR3 DNA: TGCGCCAGCAACCTACTACAGGTTACCCAGAGGGAATCCTACGAGCAGTACTTC

V gene: TRBV9
J gene: TRBJ1-1
D gene: TRBD1
clone size: .
CDR3 protein: CASSVLTGAITEAFF
CDR3 DNA: TGTGCCAGCAGCGTGTTGACAGGGGCGATCACTGAAGCTTTCTTT

V gene: TRBV28
J gene: TRBJ2-6
D gene: .
clone size: .
CDR3 protein: CASKPGLPSGANVLTF
CDR3 DNA: TGTGCCAGCAAACCGGGACTGCCTTCAGGGGCCAACGTCCTGACTTTC

V gene: TRBV19
J gene: TRBJ2-7
D gene: TRBD2
clone size: .
CDR3 protein: CASRPEGGVEQYF
CDR3 DNA: TGTGCCAGTAGGCCCGAGGGAGGGGTCGAGCAGTACTTC